Included here is one T cell receptor beta chain sequence, with context. Germline values: CDR1 SEHNR, CDR2 FQNEAQ (reference sequence). The CDR3 is 14 residues long. Trimming cost V 5 bases and J 8 bases; bases outside gene matches: 8. The entry originates in a study of blood T cell repertoires in COVID-19. On the study more broadly: In each case, the material was cDNA or gDNA derived from T cells, B-cell-depleted T cells, or PBMCs.

Method: immunoSEQ multiplex PCR; TCRdb's copy keeps in-frame clones and lacks some. The sample lists about 310,000 clones; 80% to 90% were seen once. This rearrangement joins TRBV7-9 to TRBJ1-4, with 7 bases fitting TRBD1. This clonotype was sampled from a woman aged 50 to 60 who had recovered from COVID-19. The sample taken for sequencing was peripheral blood. CDR3 coding DNA: TGTGCCAGCAGCCCCGGGACAGTCTTAGAAAAACTGTTTTTT. Residues: CASSPGTVLEKLFF.